This TCR beta chain is from a study of metastatic and nonmetastatic thyroid tumors. Turning to the study itself: Comparative analysis of repertoires was undertaken across blood and tumor or nodule tissue obtained from malignant and benign thyroid patients.

Original methodology: The study built a papillary thyroid cancer distant-metastasis classifier from CDR3 differences across clinicopathological groups. From the PCR reads, TCRdb re-called clones with MiXCR. The V and J calls come from TCRdb's annotation, not from the publication. The repertoire holds around 16,000 clones, with approximately 24% as singletons. Germline V lookup: CDR1 SGHTA, CDR2 FQGNSA. With V trimmed by 5 bases and J by 12 bases, 13 bases remained unmatched. The CDR3 sequence is 16 residues long. Notes on the study in general: For both blood and tumor, malignant thyroid tumors reportedly showed significantly higher TCR beta diversity than benign nodules did.

This clone was detected ten times or more. Its antigen is as yet unknown. Thyroid surgery was performed in patients who had received no treatment beforehand. This chain joins TRBV7-2 and TRBJ2-1; 13 bases line up with TRBD2. Sequencing input: tumor tissue. The clonotype was recovered from a male donor with papillary thyroid cancer or a benign thyroid nodule (not recorded which). Some clones in this sample may be carry-over from other donors' samples. CDR3 sequence: CASSPPGLAGPQGQFF. The CDR3 region has the DNA TGTGCCAGCAGCCCGCCGGGACTAGCGGGGCCTCAGGGGCAGTTCTTC.